This TCR beta chain comes out of a study of T cell responses to AZD1222 COVID-19 vaccine. The CDR3 is made up of 14 amino acids. Germline V gene sequence: CDR1 KGHSH, CDR2 LQKENI. Trimming stripped 1 base from V and 0 bases from J, with 6 bases between. Here immunoSEQ multiplex PCR was the method, and the copy in TCRdb shows in-frame clones only, minus some. Of over 90,000 clones listed, roughly 83% are singletons. Of note for this clone: Its antigen is currently unknown.

Broader study findings: There were vaccine-associated CD4 TCRs across spike, dominant at 160-218 and 743-854. An increase in Spike-specific TCR breadth and depth was observed after two AZD1222 doses.

This TCR was recovered from an adult in good health. The genes are TRBV18 and TRBJ1-1, with D possibly matching TRBD1 (5 bases). Source: peripheral blood, taken on day 0 of AZD1222 vaccination. The CDR3 DNA reads as TGTGCCAGCTCACCACAGGGGTTGAACACTGAAGCTTTCTTT. Amino acid sequence: CASSPQGLNTEAFF.